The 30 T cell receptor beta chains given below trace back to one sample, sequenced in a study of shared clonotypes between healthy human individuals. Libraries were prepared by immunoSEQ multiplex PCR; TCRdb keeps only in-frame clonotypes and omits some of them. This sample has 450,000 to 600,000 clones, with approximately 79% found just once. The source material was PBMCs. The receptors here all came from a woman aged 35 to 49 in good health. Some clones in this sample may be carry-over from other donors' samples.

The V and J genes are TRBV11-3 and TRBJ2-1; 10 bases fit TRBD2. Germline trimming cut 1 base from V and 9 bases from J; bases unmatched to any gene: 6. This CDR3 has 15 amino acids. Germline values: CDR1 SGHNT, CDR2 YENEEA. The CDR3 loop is CASSLASGSQGEQFF. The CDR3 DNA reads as TGTGCCAGCAGCTTAGCTAGCGGGAGTCAGGGTGAGCAGTTCTTC.

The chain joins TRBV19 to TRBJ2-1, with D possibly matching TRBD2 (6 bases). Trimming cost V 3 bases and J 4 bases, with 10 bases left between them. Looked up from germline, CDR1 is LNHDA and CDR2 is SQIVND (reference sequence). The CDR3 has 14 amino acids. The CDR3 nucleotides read TGTGCCAGTAGTATTAAAGGGACTTACAATGAGCAGTTCTTC. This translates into CASSIKGTYNEQFF.

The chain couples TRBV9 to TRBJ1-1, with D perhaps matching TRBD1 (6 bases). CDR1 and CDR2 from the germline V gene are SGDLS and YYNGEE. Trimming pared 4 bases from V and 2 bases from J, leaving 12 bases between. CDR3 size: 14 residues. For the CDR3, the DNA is TGTGCCAGCAGCACCGGGACAACTAACACTGAAGCTTTCTTT. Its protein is CASSTGTTNTEAFF.

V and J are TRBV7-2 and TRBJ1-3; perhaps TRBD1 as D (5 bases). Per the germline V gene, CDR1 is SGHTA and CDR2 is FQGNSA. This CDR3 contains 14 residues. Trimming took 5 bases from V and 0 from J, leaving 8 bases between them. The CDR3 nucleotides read TGTGCCAGCAGCCCCGGACACTCTGGAAACACCATATATTTT. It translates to CASSPGHSGNTIYF.

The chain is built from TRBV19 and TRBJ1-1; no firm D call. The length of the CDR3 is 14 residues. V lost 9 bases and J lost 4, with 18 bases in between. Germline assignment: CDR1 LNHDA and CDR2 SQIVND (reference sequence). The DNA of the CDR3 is TGTGCCAGAACGGTGGTTGAGGGAATCACTGAAGCTTTCTTT. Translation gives CARTVVEGITEAFF.

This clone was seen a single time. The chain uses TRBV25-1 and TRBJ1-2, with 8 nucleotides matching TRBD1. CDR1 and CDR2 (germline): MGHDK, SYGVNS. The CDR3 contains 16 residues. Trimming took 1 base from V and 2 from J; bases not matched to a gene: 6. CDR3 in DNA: TGTGCCAGCAGTGAATTGGGACAGGAGAGCAACTATGGCTACACCTTC. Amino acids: CASSELGQESNYGYTF.

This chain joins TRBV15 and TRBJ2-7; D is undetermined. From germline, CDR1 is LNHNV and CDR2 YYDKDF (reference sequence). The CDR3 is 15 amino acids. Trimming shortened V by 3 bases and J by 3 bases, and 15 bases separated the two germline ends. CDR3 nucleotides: TGTGCCACCAGCAGGTCAAACAGTAGGTACTACGAGCAGTACTTC. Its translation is CATSRSNSRYYEQYF. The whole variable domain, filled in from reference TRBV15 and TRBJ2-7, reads DAMVIQNPRYQVTQFGKPVTLSCSQTLNHNVMYWYQQKSSQAPKLLFHYYDKDFNNEADTPDNFQSRRPNTSFCFLDIRSPGLGDTAMYLCATSRSNSRYYEQYFGPGTRLTVT.

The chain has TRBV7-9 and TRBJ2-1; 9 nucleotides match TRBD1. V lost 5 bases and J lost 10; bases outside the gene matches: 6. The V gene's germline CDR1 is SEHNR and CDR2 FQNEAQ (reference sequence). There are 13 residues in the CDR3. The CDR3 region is CASSKTGGSEQFF. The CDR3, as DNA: TGTGCCAGCAGCAAAACAGGGGGCAGCGAGCAGTTCTTC.

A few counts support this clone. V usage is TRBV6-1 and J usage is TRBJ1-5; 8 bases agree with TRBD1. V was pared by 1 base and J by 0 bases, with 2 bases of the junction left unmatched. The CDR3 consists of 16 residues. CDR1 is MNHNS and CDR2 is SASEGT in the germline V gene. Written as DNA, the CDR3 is TGTGCCAGCAGTGAAGGGACAGGGTATAGCAATCAGCCCCAGCATTTT. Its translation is CASSEGTGYSNQPQHF.

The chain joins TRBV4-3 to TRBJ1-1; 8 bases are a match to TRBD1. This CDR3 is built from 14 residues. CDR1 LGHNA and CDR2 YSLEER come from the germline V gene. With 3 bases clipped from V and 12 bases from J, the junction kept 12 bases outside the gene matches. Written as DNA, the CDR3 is TGCGCCAGCAGCCAGGCCCTGATGGACAGGGAGCCTTTCTTT. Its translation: CASSQALMDREPFF.

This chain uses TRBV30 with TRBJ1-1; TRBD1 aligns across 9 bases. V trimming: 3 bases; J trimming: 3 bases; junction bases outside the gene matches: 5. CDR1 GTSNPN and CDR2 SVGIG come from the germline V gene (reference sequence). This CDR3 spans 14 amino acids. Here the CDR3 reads CAWSTGGVDTEAFF. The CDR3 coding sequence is TGTGCCTGGAGCACAGGGGGCGTGGACACTGAAGCTTTCTTT. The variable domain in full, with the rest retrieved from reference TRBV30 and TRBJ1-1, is SQTIHQWPATLVQPVGSPLSLECTVEGTSNPNLYWYRQAAGRGLQLLFYSVGIGQISSEVPQNLSASRPQDRQFILSSKKLLLSDSGFYLCAWSTGGVDTEAFFGQGTRLTVV.

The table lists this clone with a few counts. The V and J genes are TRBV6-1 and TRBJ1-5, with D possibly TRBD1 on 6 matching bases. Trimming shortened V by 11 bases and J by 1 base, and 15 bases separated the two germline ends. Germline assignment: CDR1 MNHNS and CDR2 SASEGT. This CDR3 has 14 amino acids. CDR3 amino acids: CASNRVQSNQPQHF. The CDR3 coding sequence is TGTGCCTCTAACAGGGTCCAGAGCAATCAGCCCCAGCATTTT.

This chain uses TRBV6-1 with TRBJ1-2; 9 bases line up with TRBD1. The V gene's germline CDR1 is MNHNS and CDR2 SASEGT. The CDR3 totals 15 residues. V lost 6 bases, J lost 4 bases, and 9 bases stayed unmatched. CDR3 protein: CASSLGTGSSYGYTF. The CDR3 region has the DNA TGTGCCAGCAGCCTAGGGACAGGGAGTAGCTATGGCTACACCTTC.

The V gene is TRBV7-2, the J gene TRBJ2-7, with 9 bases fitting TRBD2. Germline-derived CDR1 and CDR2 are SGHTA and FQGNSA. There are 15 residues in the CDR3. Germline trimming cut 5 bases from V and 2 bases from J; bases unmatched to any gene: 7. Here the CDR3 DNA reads TGTGCCAGCAGCACGAGGACTAGCGCGACCTACGAGCAGTACTTC. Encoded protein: CASSTRTSATYEQYF.

The CDR3 bases are TGTGCCACCACGACAGTAACGAACACTGAAGCTTTCTTT. Amino acid sequence: CATTTVTNTEAFF. The chain couples TRBV6-6 to TRBJ1-1; maybe TRBD1 (5 bases). This CDR3 has 13 amino acids. The V end lost 10 bases, the J end lost 1 base, and 13 bases lay between the germline ends. Germline V gene data show CDR1 as MNHNY and CDR2 as SVGAGI (reference sequence).

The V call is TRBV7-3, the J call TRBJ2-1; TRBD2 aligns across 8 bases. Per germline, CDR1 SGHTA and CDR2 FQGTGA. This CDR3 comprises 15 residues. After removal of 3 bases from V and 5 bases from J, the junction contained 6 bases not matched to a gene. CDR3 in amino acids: CASSFRTSGHNEQFF. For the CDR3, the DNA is TGTGCCAGCAGCTTCAGAACTAGCGGACACAATGAGCAGTTCTTC.

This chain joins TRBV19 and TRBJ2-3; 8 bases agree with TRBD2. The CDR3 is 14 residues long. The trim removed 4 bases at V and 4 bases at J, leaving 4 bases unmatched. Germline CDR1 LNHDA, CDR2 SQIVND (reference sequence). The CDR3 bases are TGTGCCAGTAGTAACCCGGGACTAGCAGATACGCAGTATTTT. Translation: CASSNPGLADTQYF.

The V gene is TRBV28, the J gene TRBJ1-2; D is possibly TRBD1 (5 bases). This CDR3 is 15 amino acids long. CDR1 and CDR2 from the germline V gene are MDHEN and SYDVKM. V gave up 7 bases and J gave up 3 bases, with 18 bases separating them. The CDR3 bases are TGTGCCAGCACCCGGGGGGGGAGGTTCGACTATGGCTACACCTTC. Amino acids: CASTRGGRFDYGYTF.

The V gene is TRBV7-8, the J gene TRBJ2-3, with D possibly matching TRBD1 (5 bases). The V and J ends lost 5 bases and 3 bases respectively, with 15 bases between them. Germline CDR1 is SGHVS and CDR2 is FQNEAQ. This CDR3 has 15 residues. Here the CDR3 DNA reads TGTGCCAGCAGCCCAAGCAGGGTTCGAACAGATACGCAGTATTTT. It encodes CASSPSRVRTDTQYF.

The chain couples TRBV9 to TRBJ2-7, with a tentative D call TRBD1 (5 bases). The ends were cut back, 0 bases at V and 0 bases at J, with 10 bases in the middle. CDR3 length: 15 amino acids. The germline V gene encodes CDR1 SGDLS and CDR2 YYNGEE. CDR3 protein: CASSVEGVFSYEQYF. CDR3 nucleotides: TGTGCCAGCAGCGTAGAAGGGGTCTTCTCCTACGAGCAGTACTTC.

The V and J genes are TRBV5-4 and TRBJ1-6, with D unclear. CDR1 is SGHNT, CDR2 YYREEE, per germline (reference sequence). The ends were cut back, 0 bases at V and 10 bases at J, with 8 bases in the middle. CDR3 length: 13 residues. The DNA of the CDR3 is TGTGCCAGCAGCTTGGAGTTTCAGTCACCCCTCCACTTT. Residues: CASSLEFQSPLHF.

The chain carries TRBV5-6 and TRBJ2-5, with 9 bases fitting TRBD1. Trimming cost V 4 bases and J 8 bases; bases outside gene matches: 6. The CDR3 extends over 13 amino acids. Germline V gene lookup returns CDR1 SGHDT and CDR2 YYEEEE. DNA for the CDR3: TGTGCCAGCAGCCCGACACAGGGGGCAACCCAGTACTTC. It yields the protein CASSPTQGATQYF.

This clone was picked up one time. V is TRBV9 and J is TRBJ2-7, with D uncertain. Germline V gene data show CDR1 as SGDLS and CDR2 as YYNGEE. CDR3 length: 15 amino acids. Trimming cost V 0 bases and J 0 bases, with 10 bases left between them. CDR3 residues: CASSVGAKTSYEQYF. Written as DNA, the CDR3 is TGTGCCAGCAGCGTAGGGGCAAAAACCTCCTACGAGCAGTACTTC.

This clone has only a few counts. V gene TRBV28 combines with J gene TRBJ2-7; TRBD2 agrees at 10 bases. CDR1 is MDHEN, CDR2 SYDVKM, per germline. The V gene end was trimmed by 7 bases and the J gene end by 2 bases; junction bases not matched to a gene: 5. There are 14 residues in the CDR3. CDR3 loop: CASIGSGRAYEQYF. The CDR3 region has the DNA TGTGCCAGCATTGGCAGCGGGAGGGCCTACGAGCAGTACTTC.

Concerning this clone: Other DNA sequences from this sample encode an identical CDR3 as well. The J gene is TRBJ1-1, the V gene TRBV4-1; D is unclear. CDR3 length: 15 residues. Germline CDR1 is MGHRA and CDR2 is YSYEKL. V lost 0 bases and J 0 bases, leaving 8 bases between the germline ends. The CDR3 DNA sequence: TGCGCCAGCAGCCAAGATCCCGGTTTGAACACTGAAGCTTTCTTT. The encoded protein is CASSQDPGLNTEAFF.

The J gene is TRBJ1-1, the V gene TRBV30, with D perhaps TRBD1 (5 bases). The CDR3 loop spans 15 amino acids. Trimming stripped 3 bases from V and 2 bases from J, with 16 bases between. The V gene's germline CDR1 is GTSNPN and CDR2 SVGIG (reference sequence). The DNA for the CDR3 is TGTGCCTGGAGCTTACCTTTGGGACTTAACACTGAAGCTTTCTTT. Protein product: CAWSLPLGLNTEAFF.

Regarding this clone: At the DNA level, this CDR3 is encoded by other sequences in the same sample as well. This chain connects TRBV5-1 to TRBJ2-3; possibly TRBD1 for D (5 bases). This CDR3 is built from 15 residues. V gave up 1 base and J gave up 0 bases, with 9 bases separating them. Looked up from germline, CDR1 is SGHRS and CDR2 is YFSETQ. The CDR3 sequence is CASSLIAGSTDTQYF. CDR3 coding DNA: TGCGCCAGCAGCTTGATTGCAGGGAGCACAGATACGCAGTATTTT.

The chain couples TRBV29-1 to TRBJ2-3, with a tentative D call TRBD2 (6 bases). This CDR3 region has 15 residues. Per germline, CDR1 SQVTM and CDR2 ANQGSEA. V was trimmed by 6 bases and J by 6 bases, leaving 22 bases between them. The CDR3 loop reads CSVTPGTGYSDTQYF. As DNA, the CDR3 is TGCAGCGTCACCCCCGGGACTGGGTATTCGGATACGCAGTATTTT.

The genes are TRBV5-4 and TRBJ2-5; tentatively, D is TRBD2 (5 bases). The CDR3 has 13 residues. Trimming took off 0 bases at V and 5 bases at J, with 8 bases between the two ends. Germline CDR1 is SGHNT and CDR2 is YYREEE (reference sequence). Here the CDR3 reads CASSLEGVETQYF. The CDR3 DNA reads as TGTGCCAGCAGCTTGGAGGGAGTCGAGACCCAGTACTTC.

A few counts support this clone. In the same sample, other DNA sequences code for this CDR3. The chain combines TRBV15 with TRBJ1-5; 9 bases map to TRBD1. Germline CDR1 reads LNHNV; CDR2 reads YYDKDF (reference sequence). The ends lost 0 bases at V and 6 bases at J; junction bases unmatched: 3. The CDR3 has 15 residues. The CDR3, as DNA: TGTGCCACCAGCAGAGAGGGACAGGGCGGTCAGCCCCAGCATTTT. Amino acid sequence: CATSREGQGGQPQHF.